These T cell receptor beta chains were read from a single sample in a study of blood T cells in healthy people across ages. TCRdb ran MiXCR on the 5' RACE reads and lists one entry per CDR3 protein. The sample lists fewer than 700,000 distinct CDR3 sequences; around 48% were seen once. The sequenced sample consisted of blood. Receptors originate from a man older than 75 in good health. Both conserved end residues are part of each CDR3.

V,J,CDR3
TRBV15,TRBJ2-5,CATSRQAGQLTYDQYF
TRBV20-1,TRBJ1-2,CSARDRSSNYGYTF
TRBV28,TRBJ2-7,CASRRFTGSYEQYF
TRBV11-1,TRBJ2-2,CASSLPGSGELFF
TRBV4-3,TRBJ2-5,CASSQDPRSCGETQYF
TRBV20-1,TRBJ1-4,CSPGSATNEKLFF
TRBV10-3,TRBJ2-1,CAIGPDFGGLNEQFF
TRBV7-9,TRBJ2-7,CASSLNRGLYEQYF
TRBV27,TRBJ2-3,CASRRVPDTQYF
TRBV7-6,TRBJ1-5,CASSVSEISPQHF
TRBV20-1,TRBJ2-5,CSARDESGRLRETQYF
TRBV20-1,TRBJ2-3,CSARGGTSGGTDTQYF
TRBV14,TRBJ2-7,CASSAGLSVQYF
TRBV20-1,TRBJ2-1,CSAPPSTLGNEQFF
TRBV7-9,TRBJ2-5,CAGGFQETQYF
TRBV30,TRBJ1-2,CAWSAGQGSPLMGGYTF
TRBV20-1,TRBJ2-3,CSASSNRGTDTQYF
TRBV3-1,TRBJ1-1,CASSRQAEAFF
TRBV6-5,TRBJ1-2,CASTRGLAGGYTF
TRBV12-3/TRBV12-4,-,CASSSDRGLDEQYF
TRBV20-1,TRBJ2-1,CSARDLVGDRGSYNEQFF
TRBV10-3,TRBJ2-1,CAILVPPNEQFF
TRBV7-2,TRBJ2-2,CASRVGGDTGELFF
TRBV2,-,CASSDPARLATSYEQYF
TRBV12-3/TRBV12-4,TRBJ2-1,CASSSGHDNEQFF
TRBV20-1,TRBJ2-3,CSAVDSSTDTQYF
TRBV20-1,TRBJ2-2,CSARGHGGYTGELFF
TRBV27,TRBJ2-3,CASSLPNKDTQYF
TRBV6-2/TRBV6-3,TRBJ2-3,CASSYGNTQYF
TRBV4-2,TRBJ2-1,CASSQDPDVQTSYNEQFF
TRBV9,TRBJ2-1,CASRPGGSSYNEQFF
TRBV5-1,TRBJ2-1,CASSLVLAGSYEQFF
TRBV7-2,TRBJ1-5,CASSLVGTEGGKQPQHF
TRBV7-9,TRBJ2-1,CASSLAWDRGSEQFF
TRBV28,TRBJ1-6,CASSSGTVGSPLHF
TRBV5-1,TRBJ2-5,CASSPGLAVQETQYF
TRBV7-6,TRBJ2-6,CASSAQVPANVLTF
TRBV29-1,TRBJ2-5,CSVGDLSAAEETQYF
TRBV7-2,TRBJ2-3,CASSLSSGTGTDTQYF
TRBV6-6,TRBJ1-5,CASKALPKGNQPQHF
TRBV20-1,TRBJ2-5,CSARETGGFQETQYF
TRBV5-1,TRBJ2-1,CASSLQGGEQFF
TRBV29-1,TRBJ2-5,CSVGASGMKEYF
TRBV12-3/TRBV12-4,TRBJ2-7,CASSSPGIRYEQYF
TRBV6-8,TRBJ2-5,CASSLGEAGNWPRLTQYF
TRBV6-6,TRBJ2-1,CASSYRGPSLLDEQFF
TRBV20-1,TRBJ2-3,CSAPWTSGTDTQYF
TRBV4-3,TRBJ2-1,CASSQDWSGRGNEQFF
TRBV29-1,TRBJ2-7,CSVMTAPYEQYF
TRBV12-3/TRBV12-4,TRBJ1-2,CASSGPRQGAQYGYTF
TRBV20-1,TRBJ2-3,CSAPGASGGSDTQYF